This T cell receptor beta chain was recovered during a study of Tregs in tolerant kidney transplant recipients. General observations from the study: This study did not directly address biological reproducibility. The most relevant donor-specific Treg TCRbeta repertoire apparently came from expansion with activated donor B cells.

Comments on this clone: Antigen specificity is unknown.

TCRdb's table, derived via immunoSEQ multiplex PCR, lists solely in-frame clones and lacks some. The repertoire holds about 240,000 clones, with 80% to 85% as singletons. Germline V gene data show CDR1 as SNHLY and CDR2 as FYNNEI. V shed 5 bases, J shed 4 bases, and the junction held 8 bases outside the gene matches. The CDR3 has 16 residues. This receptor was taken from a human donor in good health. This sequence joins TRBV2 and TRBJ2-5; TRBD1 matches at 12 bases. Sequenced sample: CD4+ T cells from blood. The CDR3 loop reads CASSSWGQGAGETQYF. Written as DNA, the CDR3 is TGTGCCAGCAGTTCCTGGGGACAGGGGGCGGGAGAGACCCAGTACTTC.